This T cell receptor beta chain is drawn from a study of beta chain features in type 1 diabetes. Study findings and constraints: Shorter templates might be favored by PCR, equally in patients and controls. Junctions at VDJ sites from type 1 diabetes patients had fewer insertions and more deletions.

To note about this clone: Its specificity is unknown.

Germline V gene data show CDR1 as ENHRY and CDR2 as SYGVKD. The CDR3 spans 13 residues. V trimming: 10 bases; J trimming: 4 bases; junction bases outside the gene matches: 9. Each of the CD4+ naive, central memory, regulatory and stem cell-like memory populations was sorted via CD45RO/CCR7/CD25/CD127/CD95/CD27. As every portion of the isolated RNA was reverse transcribed, the sequencing read expressed TCRB transcripts. Assay: immunoSEQ multiplex PCR; the TCRdb copy retains only in-frame clones and omits some. The data show roughly 400,000 clones, with roughly 15% seen just once and approximately 0.02% held by the top ten.

This TCR came from a woman between 18 and 29 years old in good health. The specimen was naive CD4+ T cells from blood. The chain uses TRBV10-3 and TRBJ1-1; TRBD1 matches at 7 bases. The DNA for the CDR3 is TGTGCCACCGCCCCAGGGACAGTCACTGAAGCTTTCTTT. Translated: CATAPGTVTEAFF.